Sequencing of this T cell receptor (beta chain) was carried out in a study of cytotoxic CD8 clonotypes in ibrutinib-treated CLL. The study, taken as a whole, reports: At ibrutinib response, clonality increased, and at progression it declined back toward baseline. Sustained-remission and progressing patients had unequal sampling times. Public clonotypes occurred uncommonly; on treatment, they contracted or remained stable.

Libraries were prepared by immunoSEQ multiplex PCR; TCRdb keeps only in-frame clonotypes and omits some of them. The sample has approximately 280,000 clones, roughly 76% seen once; the top ten hold roughly 6%. Trimming at V came to 3 bases and at J to 7 bases, leaving 13 bases not matched to a gene. This CDR3 comprises 18 residues. Germline loops: CDR1 SGDLS, CDR2 YYNGEE. As for this clone: The antigen remains unidentified.

The J gene is TRBJ2-2, the V gene TRBV9; 12 bases fit TRBD1. This receptor was obtained from a human donor with chronic lymphocytic leukemia. The source material was PBMCs, sampled at disease progression, from a patient treated with ibrutinib. CDR3 residues: CASSAGTGGARRGGELFF. CDR3 DNA: TGTGCCAGCAGCGCCGGGACAGGGGGCGCTAGGAGGGGCGGGGAGCTGTTTTTT.